This TCR beta chain was observed in a study of T cell responses to AZD1222 COVID-19 vaccine. Study-wide points: It was only after the peak T cell response that any repertoires were sampled. Mostly white British, mostly female donors; authors suggested clonal diversity may be underestimated. Seropositive status at baseline applied to only five to seven AZD1222 recipients. Rises in breadth and depth of Spike-specific TCRs came after two AZD1222 doses.

Profiled with immunoSEQ multiplex PCR; TCRdb holds only in-frame clones, not every one. The sample lists 95,000 or so clones, approximately 90% occurring once. Remarks on this clone: As yet, its antigen is unknown.

Trimming stripped 1 base from V and 3 bases from J, with 16 bases between. Per germline, CDR1 WSHSY and CDR2 SAAADI. This CDR3 region has 17 residues. The starting material was peripheral blood, obtained 28 days after the second AZD1222 dose. This TCR derives from an adult who received the AZD1222 COVID-19 vaccine. The rearrangement joins TRBV10-2 to TRBJ2-4; no clear D gene. The CDR3 DNA reads TGCGCCAGCAGTGAGTTTGGGCCCGCCGGCAGCAAAAACATTCAGTACTTC. This translates into CASSEFGPAGSKNIQYF.